This record concerns one TCR beta chain sequence. These data belong to a study of blood T cell repertoires in COVID-19. The table came from immunoSEQ multiplex PCR; TCRdb's copy has only in-frame clones and leaves some out. The sample lists tens of thousands of clones; about nine tenths were seen once. Germline lookup yields CDR1 ENHRY and CDR2 SYGVKD. After removal of 6 bases from V and 5 bases from J, the junction contained 9 bases not matched to a gene. The CDR3 consists of 14 residues. This sequence joins TRBV10-3 and TRBJ1-1; 7 bases fit TRBD1. This TCR came from a human donor in a cohort sampled during active COVID-19. Sequenced sample: peripheral blood. The CDR3: CAISETGDGTEAFF. DNA of the CDR3: TGTGCCATCAGCGAAACAGGGGATGGTACTGAAGCTTTCTTT.